These 23 T cell receptor beta chains share one sample of origin, sequenced in a study of blood T cell repertoires in COVID-19. Assay used: immunoSEQ multiplex PCR; TCRdb lists only in-frame clones, some missing. The sample has 55,000 to 65,000 clones; 84% are singletons. The sequenced sample consisted of peripheral blood. These receptors came from a woman aged 55-69 years with acute or convalescent COVID-19.

The chain combines TRBV10-1 with TRBJ1-1, with TRBD1 identical over 7 bases. Germline CDR1 is WNHNN and CDR2 is SYGVQD (reference sequence). J lost 3 bases, V lost 6 bases, and 7 bases had no gene match. The CDR3 loop spans 14 amino acids. The DNA of the CDR3 is TGCGCCAGCAGCCCGACAGGGATCTACACTGAAGCTTTCTTT. This codes for CASSPTGIYTEAFF.

V is TRBV29-1 and J is TRBJ1-2; 7 bases agree with TRBD1. CDR1 SQVTM and CDR2 ANQGSEA come from the germline V gene. The CDR3 is made up of 14 amino acids. Trimming removed 3 bases from V and 4 bases from J; junction bases left unmatched: 8. CDR3 amino acids: CSVDSGQSSYGYTF. The CDR3 nucleotides are TGCAGCGTTGACTCGGGACAGAGTTCCTATGGCTACACCTTC.

V is TRBV11-2 and J is TRBJ1-2, with TRBD1 as a possible D gene (6 bases). Per germline, CDR1 SGHAT and CDR2 FQNNGV. V lost 4 bases, J lost 0 bases, and 9 bases lay in between. CDR3 size: 14 residues. The CDR3 nucleotides read TGTGCCAGCAGCTGGACAGCCGCTAACTATGGCTACACCTTC. The encoded protein is CASSWTAANYGYTF.

This clone was seen a few times. The chain combines TRBV11-2 with TRBJ1-2; possibly TRBD1 for D (5 bases). V dropped 2 bases and J dropped 8 bases, with 9 bases sitting between them. This CDR3 is built from 12 residues. Germline lookup yields CDR1 SGHAT and CDR2 FQNNGV. CDR3 coding DNA: TGTGCCAGCAGCTTACAGGGTAAAGGCTACACCTTC. Its translation is CASSLQGKGYTF.

The rearrangement uses TRBV5-1 and TRBJ1-1, with a possible D match to TRBD1 (6 bases). Germline V gene lookup returns CDR1 SGHRS and CDR2 YFSETQ. Trimming took off 0 bases at V and 1 base at J, with 10 bases between the two ends. CDR3 length: 15 amino acids. The CDR3 sequence: CASSLAGGPNTEAFF. CDR3 in DNA: TGCGCCAGCAGCTTGGCGGGGGGGCCGAACACTGAAGCTTTCTTT.

The chain recombines TRBV30 with TRBJ1-5, with D possibly matching TRBD1 (6 bases). The CDR3 runs 13 residues. Germline V gene data show CDR1 as GTSNPN and CDR2 as SVGIG (reference sequence). Trimming cost V 5 bases and J 6 bases, with 14 bases left between them. CDR3 nucleotide sequence: TGTGCCTGGGAGAGGGGGAAAGGTCAGCCCCAGCATTTT. This codes for CAWERGKGQPQHF. The full variable domain, its missing parts supplied by reference TRBV30 and TRBJ1-5, is SQTIHQWPATLVQPVGSPLSLECTVEGTSNPNLYWYRQAAGRGLQLLFYSVGIGQISSEVPQNLSASRPQDRQFILSSKKLLLSDSGFYLCAWERGKGQPQHFGDGTRLSIL.

This clone has a single count. The V gene is TRBV7-2, the J gene TRBJ1-3; 8 bases match TRBD1. Germline V lookup: CDR1 SGHTA, CDR2 FQGNSA. This CDR3 has 16 residues. V was pared by 5 bases and J by 3 bases, with 9 bases of the junction left unmatched. The CDR3 loop is CASSQLTGVRGNTIYF. The CDR3 DNA is TGTGCCAGCAGCCAACTGACAGGGGTTCGTGGAAACACCATATATTTT.

The chain links TRBV6-5 to TRBJ2-7, with a possible D match to TRBD2 (6 bases). The CDR3 runs 14 residues. In germline, CDR1 is MNHEY, CDR2 SVGAGI. The germline V and J ends were trimmed by 6 bases and 6 bases, with 18 bases remaining between them. CDR3 DNA sequence: TGTGCCAGCAGCTCGGTGGGGGGTTTAAGCGAGCAGTACTTC. Protein product: CASSSVGGLSEQYF.

This clone showed up just a few times. The V call is TRBV3-1 (or the pseudogene TRBV3-2), the J call TRBJ1-1; 8 bases fit TRBD1. The CDR3 sequence is 18 residues long. From germline, CDR1 is LGHDT and CDR2 YNNKEL (reference sequence). After removal of 0 bases from V and 2 bases from J, the junction contained 11 bases not matched to a gene. The CDR3 sequence: CASSQDSWVGQGNTEAFF. The CDR3, as DNA: TGTGCCAGCAGCCAAGATTCTTGGGTTGGACAGGGCAACACTGAAGCTTTCTTT.

The CDR3 nucleotides are TGTGCCAGTAGTGCCCGACTAGCCTCGGGGTACGAGCAGTACTTC. Translated: CASSARLASGYEQYF. This rearrangement joins TRBV19 to TRBJ2-7; 7 nucleotides line up with TRBD2. CDR3 length: 15 amino acids. CDR1 and CDR2 from the germline V gene are LNHDA and SQIVND (reference sequence). Trimming took 5 bases from V and 4 from J; bases not matched to a gene: 11.

The chain is built from TRBV11-2 and TRBJ1-1, with a possible D match to TRBD1 (6 bases). Germline CDR1 reads SGHAT; CDR2 reads FQNNGV. The CDR3 runs 19 residues. The V end lost 4 bases, the J end lost 0 bases, and 24 bases lay between the germline ends. CDR3 amino acids: CASSSPKTQGPGLNTEAFF. The CDR3 bases are TGTGCCAGCAGCTCTCCTAAGACACAGGGTCCTGGGTTGAACACTGAAGCTTTCTTT.

To note about this clone: The junction shows a germline mismatch at one end, possibly a read error. The chain combines TRBV2 with TRBJ1-1; TRBD1 matches 7 bases. Looked up from germline, CDR1 is SNHLY and CDR2 is FYNNEI. The CDR3 has 15 residues. CDR3 protein: CASSEAAGGSFEAFF. The CDR3 DNA reads as TGTGCCAGCAGCGAAGCGGCAGGGGGAAGTTTTGAAGCTTTCTTT.

The V call is TRBV3-1 (or the pseudogene TRBV3-2), the J call TRBJ1-4; maybe TRBD1 (5 bases). CDR3 length: 14 residues. Per the germline V gene, CDR1 is LGHDT and CDR2 is YNNKEL (reference sequence). V lost 4 bases and J lost 13, with 19 bases in between. The CDR3 sequence: CASSPGGGGDGLFF. CDR3 in DNA: TGTGCCAGCAGCCCAGGCGGGGGGGGTGATGGACTGTTTTTT.

This rearrangement joins TRBV7-9 to TRBJ1-4; 9 bases align to TRBD1. The CDR3 spans 17 residues. Germline trimming cut 3 bases from V and 7 bases from J; bases unmatched to any gene: 12. The V gene's germline CDR1 is SEHNR and CDR2 FQNEAQ (reference sequence). The CDR3 here is CASSFGRWDREAEKLFF. CDR3 nucleotides: TGTGCCAGCAGCTTTGGACGATGGGACAGGGAGGCTGAAAAACTGTTTTTT.

This chain joins TRBV5-1 and TRBJ1-1; 8 bases align to TRBD1. Unmatched junction bases numbered 6, after V lost 3 bases and J lost 5 bases. The CDR3 is 14 amino acids. Germline V lookup: CDR1 SGHRS, CDR2 YFSETQ. CDR3 residues: CASSSGQDKTEAFF. CDR3 DNA sequence: TGCGCCAGCAGCTCGGGACAGGATAAGACTGAAGCTTTCTTT.

This sequence joins TRBV19 and TRBJ2-5, with 8 nucleotides matching TRBD1. The CDR3 contains 14 residues. V shed 5 bases, J shed 5 bases, and the junction held 7 bases outside the gene matches. Germline V gene sequence: CDR1 LNHDA, CDR2 SQIVND (reference sequence). In DNA, the CDR3 is TGTGCCAGTAGTCAGACCTACAGGGGGGAGACCCAGTACTTC. Protein sequence: CASSQTYRGETQYF.

The J gene is TRBJ1-1, the V gene TRBV19; D is undetermined. Germline CDR1 and CDR2: LNHDA and SQIVND (reference sequence). This CDR3 has 14 amino acids. Trimming stripped 10 bases from V and 6 bases from J, with 21 bases between. The CDR3: CATLGRDQVSEAFF. In DNA, the CDR3 is TGTGCCACCTTAGGGAGGGATCAAGTTTCTGAAGCTTTCTTT. The whole variable domain, filled in from reference TRBV19 and TRBJ1-1, reads DGGITQSPKYLFRKEGQNVTLSCEQNLNHDAMYWYRQDPGQGLRLIYYSQIVNDFQKGDIAEGYSVSREKKESFPLTVTSAQKNPTAFYLCATLGRDQVSEAFFGQGTRLTVV.

The chain recombines TRBV6-5 with TRBJ1-1; TRBD1 agrees at 7 bases. The trim removed 9 bases at V and 4 bases at J, leaving 8 bases unmatched. The V gene's germline CDR1 is MNHEY and CDR2 SVGAGI. The CDR3 covers 13 residues. The DNA of the CDR3 is TGTGCCAGTACCCAGGGGGGTTTCACTGAAGCTTTCTTT. Translated, it gives CASTQGGFTEAFF.

The rearrangement joins TRBV6-5 to TRBJ1-4, with TRBD1 matching 10 bases. The CDR3 length is 15 residues. CDR1 MNHEY and CDR2 SVGAGI come from the germline V gene. J lost 7 bases, V lost 6 bases, and 8 bases had no gene match. For the CDR3, the DNA is TGTGCCAGCAGAGTACCGGGACAGGGGACTGAAAAACTGTTTTTT. It translates to CASRVPGQGTEKLFF.

This chain connects TRBV19 to TRBJ1-2; 7 positions match TRBD1. With 7 bases clipped from V and 8 bases from J, the junction kept 10 bases outside the gene matches. This CDR3 region has 13 residues. Germline CDR1 and CDR2: LNHDA and SQIVND (reference sequence). CDR3 DNA sequence: TGTGCCAGTACCCTAACAGGGGAAGGCGGCTACACCTTC. Protein product: CASTLTGEGGYTF.

This sequence joins TRBV9 and TRBJ1-4, with 9 bases identical to TRBD1. The CDR3 totals 15 residues. Per germline, CDR1 SGDLS and CDR2 YYNGEE. Trimming cost V 0 bases and J 5 bases; bases outside gene matches: 2. The CDR3, as DNA: TGTGCCAGCAGCGTAGTCGGGACAGGGAATGAAAAACTGTTTTTT. Its translation is CASSVVGTGNEKLFF. Using reference TRBV9 and TRBJ1-4 for the parts outside the CDR3, the full variable domain is DSGVTQTPKHLITATGQRVTLRCSPRSGDLSVYWYQQSLDQGLQFLIQYYNGEERAKGNILERFSAQQFPDLHSELNLSSLELGDSALYFCASSVVGTGNEKLFFGSGTQLSVL.

This CDR3 reads CASSPRQLDTQYF. The CDR3 DNA reads as TGTGCCAGCAGCCCCCGACAGCTAGATACGCAGTATTTT. This rearrangement joins TRBV7-2 to TRBJ2-3, with D perhaps TRBD1 (5 bases). Germline CDR1 is SGHTA and CDR2 is FQGNSA. The V and J ends lost 5 bases and 5 bases respectively, with 11 bases between them. CDR3 length equals 13 residues.

This chain's CDR3 is CASSQVGGGNSPLHF. In DNA, the CDR3 is TGTGCCAGCAGCCAAGTAGGGGGGGGAAATTCACCCCTCCACTTT. The chain is built from TRBV3-1 (or the pseudogene TRBV3-2) and TRBJ1-6; D is perhaps TRBD1 (6 bases). V was shortened by 1 base and J by 7 bases, with 11 bases between the two germline ends. The germline gives CDR1 LGHDT, CDR2 YNNKEL (reference sequence). The CDR3 contains 15 residues.